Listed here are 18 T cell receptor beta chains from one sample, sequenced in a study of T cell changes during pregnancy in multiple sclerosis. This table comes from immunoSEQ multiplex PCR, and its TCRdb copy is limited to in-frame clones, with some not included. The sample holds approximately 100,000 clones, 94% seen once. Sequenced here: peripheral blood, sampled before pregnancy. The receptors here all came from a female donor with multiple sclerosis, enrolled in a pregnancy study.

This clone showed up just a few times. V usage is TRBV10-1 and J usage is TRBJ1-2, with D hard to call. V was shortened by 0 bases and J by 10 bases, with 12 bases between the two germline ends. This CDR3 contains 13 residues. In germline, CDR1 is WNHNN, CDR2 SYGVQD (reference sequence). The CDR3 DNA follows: TGCGCCAGCAGTGAGTCTGGGAGGTCCTACTACACCTTC. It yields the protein CASSESGRSYYTF.

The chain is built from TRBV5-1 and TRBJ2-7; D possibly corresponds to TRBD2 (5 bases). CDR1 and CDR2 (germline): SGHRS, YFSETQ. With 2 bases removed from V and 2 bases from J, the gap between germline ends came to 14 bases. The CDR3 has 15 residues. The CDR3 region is CASSFDARGTYEQYF. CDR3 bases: TGCGCCAGCAGCTTCGATGCTAGAGGGACCTACGAGCAGTACTTC.

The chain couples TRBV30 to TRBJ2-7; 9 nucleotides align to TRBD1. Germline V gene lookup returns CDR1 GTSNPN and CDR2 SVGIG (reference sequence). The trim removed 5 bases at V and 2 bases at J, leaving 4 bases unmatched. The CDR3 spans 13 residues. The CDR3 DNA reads TGTGCCTGGGGGACAGGGATCCCCTACGAGCAGTACTTC. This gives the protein CAWGTGIPYEQYF.

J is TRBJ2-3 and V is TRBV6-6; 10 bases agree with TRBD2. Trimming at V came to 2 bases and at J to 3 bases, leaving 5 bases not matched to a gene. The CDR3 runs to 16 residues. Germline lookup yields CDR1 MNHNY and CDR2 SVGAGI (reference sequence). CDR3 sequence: CASSYPASGRTDTQYF. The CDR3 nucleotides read TGTGCCAGCAGTTACCCGGCTAGCGGGAGAACAGATACGCAGTATTTT.

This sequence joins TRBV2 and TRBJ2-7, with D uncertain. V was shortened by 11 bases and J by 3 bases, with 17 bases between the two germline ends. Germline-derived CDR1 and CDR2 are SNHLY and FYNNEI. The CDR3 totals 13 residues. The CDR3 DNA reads TGTGCCGCCCCCCGACGCTACTACTACGAGCAGTACTTC. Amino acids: CAAPRRYYYEQYF.

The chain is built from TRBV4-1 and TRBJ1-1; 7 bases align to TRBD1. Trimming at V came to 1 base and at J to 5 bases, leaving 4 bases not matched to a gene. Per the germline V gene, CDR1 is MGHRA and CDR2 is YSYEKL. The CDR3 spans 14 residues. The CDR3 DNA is TGCGCCAGCAGCCAAGGTCAGGGGGAGACTGAAGCTTTCTTT. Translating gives CASSQGQGETEAFF.

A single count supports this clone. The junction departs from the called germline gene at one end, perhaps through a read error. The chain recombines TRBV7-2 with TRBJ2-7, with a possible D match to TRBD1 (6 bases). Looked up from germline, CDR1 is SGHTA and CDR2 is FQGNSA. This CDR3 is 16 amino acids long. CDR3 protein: CASSLAGAGVSSEQYF. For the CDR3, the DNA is TGTGCCAGCAGCTTAGCAGGGGCAGGGGTCTCCTCCGAGCAGTACTTC.

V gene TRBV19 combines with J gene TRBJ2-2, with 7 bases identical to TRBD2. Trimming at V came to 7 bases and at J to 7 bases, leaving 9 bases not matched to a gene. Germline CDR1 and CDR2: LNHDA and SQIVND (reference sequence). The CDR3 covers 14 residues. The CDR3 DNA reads TGTGCCAGTAATTGGCGGGAGAATGTCGGGGAGCTGTTTTTT. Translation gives CASNWRENVGELFF.

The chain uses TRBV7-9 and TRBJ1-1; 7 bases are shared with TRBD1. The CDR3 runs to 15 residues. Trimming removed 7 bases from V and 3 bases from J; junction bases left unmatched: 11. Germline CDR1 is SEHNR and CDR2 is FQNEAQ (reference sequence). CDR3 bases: TGTGCCAGCACCGGGGCAGGGGGAGGAGACACTGAAGCTTTCTTT. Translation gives CASTGAGGGDTEAFF. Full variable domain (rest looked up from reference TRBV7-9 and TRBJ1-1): DTGVSQNPRHKITKRGQNVTFRCDPISEHNRLYWYRQTLGQGPEFLTYFQNEAQLEKSRLLSDRFSAERPKGSFSTLEIQRTEQGDSAMYLCASTGAGGGDTEAFFGQGTRLTVV.

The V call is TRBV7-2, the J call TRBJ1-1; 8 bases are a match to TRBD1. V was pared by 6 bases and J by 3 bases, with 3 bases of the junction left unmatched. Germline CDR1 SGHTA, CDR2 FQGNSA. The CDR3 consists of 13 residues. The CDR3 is CASRPQGDTEAFF. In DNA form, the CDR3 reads TGTGCCAGCAGACCACAGGGGGACACTGAAGCTTTCTTT.

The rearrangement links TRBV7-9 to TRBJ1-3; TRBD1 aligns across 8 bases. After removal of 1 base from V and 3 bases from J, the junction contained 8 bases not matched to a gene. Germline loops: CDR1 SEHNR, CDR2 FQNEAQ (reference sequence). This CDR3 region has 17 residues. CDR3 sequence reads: CASSLGQGRAYGNTIYF. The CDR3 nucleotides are TGTGCCAGCAGCTTAGGACAGGGGCGCGCGTATGGAAACACCATATATTTT. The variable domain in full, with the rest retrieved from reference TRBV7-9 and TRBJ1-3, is DTGVSQNPRHKITKRGQNVTFRCDPISEHNRLYWYRQTLGQGPEFLTYFQNEAQLEKSRLLSDRFSAERPKGSFSTLEIQRTEQGDSAMYLCASSLGQGRAYGNTIYFGEGSWLTVV.

CDR3 in amino acids: CASSQESGAFQPQHF. CDR3 nucleotides: TGCGCCAGCAGCCAAGAGTCGGGAGCTTTTCAGCCCCAGCATTTT. The V and J genes are TRBV4-3 and TRBJ1-5; no clear D. Germline CDR1 is LGHNA and CDR2 is YSLEER. The V gene lost 0 bases and the J gene lost 6 bases, with 12 bases spanning the gap. The CDR3 runs 15 residues.

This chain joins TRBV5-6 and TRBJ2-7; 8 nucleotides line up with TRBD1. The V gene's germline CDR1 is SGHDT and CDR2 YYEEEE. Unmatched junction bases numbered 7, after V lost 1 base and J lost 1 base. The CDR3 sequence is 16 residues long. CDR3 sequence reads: CASSLLAQGASYEQYF. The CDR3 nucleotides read TGTGCCAGCAGCTTGCTTGCCCAGGGGGCGTCCTACGAGCAGTACTTC. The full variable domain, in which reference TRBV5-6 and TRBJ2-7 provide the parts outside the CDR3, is DAGVTQSPTHLIKTRGQQVTLRCSPKSGHDTVSWYQQALGQGPQFIFQYYEEEERQRGNFPDRFSGHQFPNYSSELNVNALLLGDSALYLCASSLLAQGASYEQYFGPGTRLTVT.

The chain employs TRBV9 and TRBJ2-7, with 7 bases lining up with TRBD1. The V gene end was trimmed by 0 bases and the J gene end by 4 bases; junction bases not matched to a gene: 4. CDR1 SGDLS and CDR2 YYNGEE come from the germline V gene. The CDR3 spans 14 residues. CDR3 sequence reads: CASSVEQGFYEQYF. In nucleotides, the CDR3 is TGTGCCAGCAGCGTAGAACAGGGGTTTTACGAGCAGTACTTC.

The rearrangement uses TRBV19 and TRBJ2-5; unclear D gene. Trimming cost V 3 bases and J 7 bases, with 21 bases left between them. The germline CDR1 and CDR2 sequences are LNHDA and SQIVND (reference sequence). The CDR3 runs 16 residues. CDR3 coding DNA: TGTGCCAGTAGTATCAATCTAGGTGGCCCTGTAGGGACCCAGTACTTC. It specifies CASSINLGGPVGTQYF.

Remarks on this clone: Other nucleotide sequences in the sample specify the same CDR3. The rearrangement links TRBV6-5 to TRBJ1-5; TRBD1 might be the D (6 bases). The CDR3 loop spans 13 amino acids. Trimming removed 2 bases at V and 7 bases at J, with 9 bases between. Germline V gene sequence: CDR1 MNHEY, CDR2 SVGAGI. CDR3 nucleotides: TGTGCCAGCAGTTACCAGGGGAACCAGCCCCAGCATTTT. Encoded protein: CASSYQGNQPQHF.

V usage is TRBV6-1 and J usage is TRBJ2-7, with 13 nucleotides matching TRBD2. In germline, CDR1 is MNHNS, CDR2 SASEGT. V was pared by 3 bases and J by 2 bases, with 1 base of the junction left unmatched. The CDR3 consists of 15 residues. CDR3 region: CASSEGLAGPYEQYF. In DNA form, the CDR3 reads TGTGCCAGCAGTGAGGGACTAGCGGGACCCTACGAGCAGTACTTC.

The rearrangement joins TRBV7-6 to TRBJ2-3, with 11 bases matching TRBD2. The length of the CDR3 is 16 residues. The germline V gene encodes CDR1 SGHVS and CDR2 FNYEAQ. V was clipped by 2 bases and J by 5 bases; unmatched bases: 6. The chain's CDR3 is CASSLLAGGPRDTQYF. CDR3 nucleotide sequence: TGTGCCAGCAGCTTATTAGCGGGAGGGCCAAGAGATACGCAGTATTTT.